Below, one T cell receptor beta chain is given with its context. Germline CDR1 SGHNT, CDR2 YYREEE (reference sequence). CDR3 size: 13 residues. Trimming shortened V by 4 bases and J by 2 bases, and 9 bases separated the two germline ends. As processed by the authors: Estimated nucleated cell counts came from reference gene primer amplification. Sequencing used immunoSEQ multiplex PCR; TCRdb keeps in-frame clones, though not all of them. The V and J calls and clone size are taken from that table; D and trimming were inferred from the DNA. The sample records nearly 45,000 clones, approximately 80% being singletons. This entry is derived from a study of blood T cell repertoires in COVID-19. At the level of the study: Acute and convalescent COVID-19 samples came from the United States, Italy and Spain. PBMCs, B-cell-depleted T cells, or T cells provided the cDNA or gDNA that made up the material.

Sequencing used peripheral blood. The TCR originated in a man between 65 and 85 years old with acute or convalescent COVID-19. This chain connects TRBV5-4 to TRBJ1-2; D not resolved. CDR3 sequence (DNA): TGTGCCAGCAGCCCTTCGGTGAACTATGGCTACACCTTC. It yields the protein CASSPSVNYGYTF.